A single sample gave rise to the 29 T cell receptor beta chains below, sequenced in a study of T-cell memory formation after mild COVID-19. A single record per CDR3 protein comes from TCRdb applying MiXCR to the 5' RACE reads. Here the sample spans over 450,000 distinct CDR3 sequences, approximately 20% being singletons. Sequencing was done on a sample of PBMCs or a T cell subset sorted from them (not recorded which). The receptors were sampled from an adult woman who had mild COVID-19 (a few samples of this study predate the infection). Cell type and time point are not known.

CDR3 DNA sequence: TGTGCCAGCAGCTCCCCGTTCAGGGGATCAGCGCCAGATACGCAGTATTTT. Translated, it gives CASSSPFRGSAPDTQYF. This rearrangement joins TRBV7-3 to TRBJ2-3, with D maybe TRBD1 (6 bases). CDR1 SGHTA and CDR2 FQGTGA come from the germline V gene. V lost 4 bases and J lost 4, with 21 bases in between. The CDR3 length is 17 residues.

The J gene is TRBJ2-1, the V gene TRBV4-2; tentatively, D is TRBD1 (5 bases). Germline values: CDR1 LGHNA, CDR2 YNFKEQ. The CDR3 consists of 14 residues. V was cut by 4 bases and J by 10 bases, with 17 bases left in between. The CDR3 is CASSLYTQGDEQFF. The DNA of the CDR3 is TGTGCCAGCAGCCTTTACACTCAGGGCGACGAGCAGTTCTTC.

This CDR3 is CSARDTGRTDLQHF. The CDR3 DNA reads TGCAGTGCTAGAGACACAGGGCGCACCGACCTCCAGCATTTT. V is TRBV20-1 and J is TRBJ1-5; TRBD1 might be the D (6 bases). CDR1 and CDR2 (germline): DFQATT, SNEGSKA (reference sequence). The ends were cut back, 0 bases at V and 12 bases at J, with 18 bases in the middle. There are 14 residues in the CDR3.

Here the CDR3 DNA reads TGTGCCAGCAGCTTTGGAGCGGGAGGGAGCGGGAACGAGCAGTACTTC. Its protein product is CASSFGAGGSGNEQYF. The chain carries TRBV5-6 and TRBJ2-7, with 10 bases aligning to TRBD2. CDR3 length: 16 residues. V was clipped by 2 bases and J by 5 bases; unmatched bases: 10. The germline gives CDR1 SGHDT, CDR2 YYEEEE.

This chain joins TRBV2 and TRBJ2-7; a possible D gene is TRBD1 (6 bases). Germline CDR1 reads SNHLY; CDR2 reads FYNNEI. Trimming stripped 5 bases from V and 1 base from J, with 12 bases between. This CDR3 is 14 amino acids long. CDR3 DNA: TGTGCCAGCAGTCGGGATCAGGGGTCCTACGAGCAGTACTTC. Translated, it gives CASSRDQGSYEQYF.

J is TRBJ1-4 and V is TRBV4-1; 7 nucleotides align to TRBD1. Germline trimming cut 4 bases from V and 5 bases from J; bases unmatched to any gene: 10. The CDR3 contains 16 residues. Germline values: CDR1 MGHRA, CDR2 YSYEKL. The CDR3 DNA follows: TGCGCCAGCAGCCCCGAGGGGGCAGGGGGAAATGAAAAACTGTTTTTT. It translates to CASSPEGAGGNEKLFF.

The gene calls are TRBV20-1 and TRBJ2-1, with 7 bases lining up with TRBD2. Germline lookup yields CDR1 DFQATT and CDR2 SNEGSKA (reference sequence). This CDR3 contains 10 residues. Unmatched junction bases numbered 3, after V lost 7 bases and J lost 9 bases. CDR3 residues: CSVWGGEQFF. CDR3 in DNA: TGCAGTGTGTGGGGGGGTGAGCAGTTCTTC.

This chain uses TRBV5-1 with TRBJ2-1; no clear D. V lost 0 bases and J 5 bases, leaving 6 bases between the germline ends. This CDR3 region has 13 residues. Germline V gene sequence: CDR1 SGHRS, CDR2 YFSETQ. The CDR3, as DNA: TGCGCCAGCAGCTTGGCCCTCAACAATGAGCAGTTCTTC. It encodes CASSLALNNEQFF.

This clonotype was seen at least ten times. This rearrangement joins TRBV7-2 to TRBJ1-3; no clear D gene. The germline V gene has CDR1 SGHTA and CDR2 FQGNSA. The V gene lost 3 bases and the J gene lost 0 bases, with 9 bases spanning the gap. The CDR3 loop spans 15 amino acids. The CDR3 DNA sequence: TGTGCCAGCAGCTTTAGAGGATTCTCTGGAAACACCATATATTTT. It translates to CASSFRGFSGNTIYF. Full variable domain (missing parts from reference TRBV7-2 and TRBJ1-3): GAGVSQSPSNKVTEKGKDVELRCDPISGHTALYWYRQSLGQGLEFLIYFQGNSAPDKSGLPSDRFSAERTGGSVSTLTIQRTQQEDSAVYLCASSFRGFSGNTIYFGEGSWLTVV.

In this sample, this clonotype turned up a few times. V gene TRBV12-3 or TRBV12-4 combines with J gene TRBJ2-7; D possibly corresponds to TRBD1 (5 bases). Trimming shortened V by 2 bases and J by 5 bases, and 10 bases separated the two germline ends. The CDR3 is 13 amino acids. CDR3 bases: TGTGCCAGCAGTTTATGGGGCCGCAACGAGCAGTACTTC. Translating it yields CASSLWGRNEQYF.

This chain connects TRBV20-1 to TRBJ2-1; TRBD2 aligns across 8 bases. The germline V gene has CDR1 DFQATT and CDR2 SNEGSKA (reference sequence). With V trimmed by 7 bases and J by 6 bases, 8 bases remained unmatched. CDR3 length: 13 residues. In nucleotides, the CDR3 is TGCAGTGAGGGGCGGGGGGTCACCAATGAGCAGTTCTTC. This translates into CSEGRGVTNEQFF.

V is TRBV3-1 and J is TRBJ2-1, with 11 positions matching TRBD1. CDR3 size: 17 residues. The trim removed 0 bases at V and 5 bases at J, leaving 6 bases unmatched. In germline, CDR1 is LGHDT, CDR2 YNNKEL (reference sequence). CDR3: CASSQEAGQGGHNEQFF. For the CDR3, the DNA is TGTGCCAGCAGCCAAGAAGCGGGACAGGGGGGGCACAATGAGCAGTTCTTC.

The chain recombines TRBV24-1 with TRBJ2-1; 10 bases line up with TRBD2. The germline V gene has CDR1 KGHDR and CDR2 SFDVKD. The CDR3 covers 15 residues. V gave up 9 bases and J gave up 7 bases; unmatched junction bases: 11. The CDR3 DNA follows: TGTGCCACCTCCAGGACTAGCGGCACACGGAATGAGCAGTTCTTC. Protein product: CATSRTSGTRNEQFF.

The chain links TRBV20-1 to TRBJ2-1, with D possibly being TRBD2 (7 bases). This CDR3 is 16 amino acids long. Per germline, CDR1 DFQATT and CDR2 SNEGSKA (reference sequence). V was cut by 5 bases and J by 0 bases, with 17 bases left in between. CDR3 nucleotides: TGCAGTGCTCCCAGGGAGGGGGAGAGCTCCTACAATGAGCAGTTCTTC. Its protein is CSAPREGESSYNEQFF.

This clonotype has only a few counts. CDR3 in amino acids: CASSPPGGSSGANVLTF. The CDR3 DNA follows: TGTGCCAGCTCACCACCGGGCGGGAGCTCTGGGGCCAACGTCCTGACTTTC. The genes are TRBV18 and TRBJ2-6; 7 bases line up with TRBD2. This CDR3 contains 17 residues. Per the germline V gene, CDR1 is KGHSH and CDR2 is LQKENI. V gave up 0 bases and J gave up 0 bases; unmatched junction bases: 2.

The table lists this clonotype with a few counts. V and J are TRBV18 and TRBJ2-3, with 8 bases matching TRBD2. The J segment lost 3 bases and the V segment lost 1 base, leaving 9 bases of the junction unmatched. CDR3 length: 17 amino acids. Per the germline V gene, CDR1 is KGHSH and CDR2 is LQKENI. CDR3 coding DNA: TGTGCCAGCTCACCACTTGCTCTAGCGGGCCGGACAGATACGCAGTATTTT. Encoded protein: CASSPLALAGRTDTQYF.

The rearrangement uses TRBV29-1 and TRBJ1-5, with 7 bases matching TRBD1. Germline V gives CDR1 SQVTM, CDR2 ANQGSEA. J lost 4 bases, V lost 5 bases, and 5 bases had no gene match. This CDR3 is built from 13 residues. The CDR3 nucleotides read TGCAGCGTTCTGACAGGGCCAAATCAGCCCCAGCATTTT. Translated, it gives CSVLTGPNQPQHF.

This clonotype was counted between two and nine times. The genes are TRBV18 and TRBJ2-5; D not certain. The germline V gene has CDR1 KGHSH and CDR2 LQKENI. The V and J ends lost 0 bases and 4 bases respectively, with 12 bases between them. The CDR3 is 15 residues long. The CDR3 loop reads CASSPPAGRRETQYF. Written as DNA, the CDR3 is TGTGCCAGCTCACCACCGGCAGGAAGAAGAGAGACCCAGTACTTC.

This sequence joins TRBV20-1 and TRBJ2-7; 7 positions agree with TRBD1. Looked up from germline, CDR1 is DFQATT and CDR2 is SNEGSKA (reference sequence). This CDR3 contains 15 residues. V trimming: 5 bases; J trimming: 4 bases; junction bases outside the gene matches: 14. CDR3 sequence: CSAGFPRDRAYEQYF. The CDR3 DNA follows: TGCAGTGCTGGGTTCCCTCGAGACAGGGCTTACGAGCAGTACTTC.

This clonotype was seen only a few times. The chain combines TRBV15 with TRBJ2-1, with 10 positions matching TRBD2. The CDR3 is made up of 15 amino acids. V shed 5 bases, J shed 6 bases, and the junction held 7 bases outside the gene matches. Per the germline V gene, CDR1 is LNHNV and CDR2 is YYDKDF (reference sequence). The CDR3 here is CATSSGLAGANEQFF. The CDR3 nucleotides are TGTGCCACCAGCTCTGGGCTAGCGGGGGCCAATGAGCAGTTCTTC. Full variable domain (missing parts from reference TRBV15 and TRBJ2-1): DAMVIQNPRYQVTQFGKPVTLSCSQTLNHNVMYWYQQKSSQAPKLLFHYYDKDFNNEADTPDNFQSRRPNTSFCFLDIRSPGLGDTAMYLCATSSGLAGANEQFFGPGTRLTVL.

The rearrangement links TRBV24-1 to TRBJ2-1, with 7 positions matching TRBD2. The CDR3 runs 14 residues. The V gene end was trimmed by 4 bases and the J gene end by 4 bases; junction bases not matched to a gene: 3. Germline loops: CDR1 KGHDR, CDR2 SFDVKD. CDR3 protein: CATSEAGEYNEQFF. DNA for the CDR3: TGTGCCACCAGTGAGGCGGGGGAATACAATGAGCAGTTCTTC.

V usage is TRBV30 and J usage is TRBJ2-3; no firm D call. The germline V gene encodes CDR1 GTSNPN and CDR2 SVGIG (reference sequence). V was trimmed by 3 bases and J by 0 bases, leaving 16 bases between them. The CDR3 sequence is 16 residues long. CDR3 nucleotide sequence: TGTGCCTGGAGCCGCCCCCTAGAGACTAGCACAGATACGCAGTATTTT. This codes for CAWSRPLETSTDTQYF.

A few counts support this clonotype. This chain connects TRBV25-1 to TRBJ2-7; D is ambiguous. CDR1 MGHDK and CDR2 SYGVNS come from the germline V gene. Trimming removed 4 bases at V and 4 bases at J, with 14 bases between. The CDR3 is made up of 14 amino acids. The CDR3 protein is CASSGPSELYEQYF. The CDR3 DNA reads TGTGCCAGCAGTGGCCCCTCGGAACTATACGAGCAGTACTTC.

The chain has TRBV29-1 and TRBJ2-1; the match to TRBD2 covers 11 bases. Germline loops: CDR1 SQVTM, CDR2 ANQGSEA. This CDR3 is built from 18 residues. V shed 0 bases, J shed 1 base, and the junction held 8 bases outside the gene matches. This CDR3 reads CSVEDIGLAGGSYNEQFF. CDR3 DNA: TGCAGCGTTGAAGATATTGGGCTAGCGGGAGGATCCTACAATGAGCAGTTCTTC.

This clonotype has only a few counts. This sequence joins TRBV20-1 and TRBJ2-3; D is possibly TRBD2 (6 bases). Germline CDR1 reads DFQATT; CDR2 reads SNEGSKA (reference sequence). Trimming removed 6 bases from V and 7 bases from J, with 11 bases in between. The CDR3 runs 11 residues. In DNA form, the CDR3 reads TGCAGTGCCTATGCGGGGTATACGCAGTATTTT. The encoded protein is CSAYAGYTQYF.

This clonotype has only a few counts. The gene calls are TRBV7-9 and TRBJ1-5, with D hard to call. Germline lookup yields CDR1 SEHNR and CDR2 FQNEAQ (reference sequence). This CDR3 spans 15 amino acids. V dropped 0 bases and J dropped 3 bases, with 9 bases sitting between them. This CDR3 reads CASSLALGNNQPQHF. DNA of the CDR3: TGTGCCAGCAGCTTAGCGCTAGGCAACAATCAGCCCCAGCATTTT.

This clonotype has just one count. This chain uses TRBV7-8 with TRBJ2-1; D assignment may be TRBD1 or TRBD2 (5 bases each). Germline CDR1 and CDR2: SGHVS and FQNEAQ. This CDR3 comprises 15 residues. Trimming left V 5 bases short and J 0 bases short, with 11 bases between. CDR3 sequence (DNA): TGTGCCAGCAGCGGGGACCAAAGCTCCTACAATGAGCAGTTCTTC. Its protein is CASSGDQSSYNEQFF. The full variable domain, completed using reference TRBV7-8 and TRBJ2-1, is GAGVSQSPRYKVAKRGQDVALRCDPISGHVSLFWYQQALGQGPEFLTYFQNEAQLDKSGLPSDRFFAERPEGSVSTLKIQRTQQEDSAVYLCASSGDQSSYNEQFFGPGTRLTVL.

Worth noting for this clonotype: Here the CDR3 omits its conserved ending phenylalanine or tryptophan, so a read error is the likely source. J is TRBJ2-7 and V is TRBV5-1, with a possible D match to TRBD1 (6 bases). The CDR3 runs 12 residues. Germline loops: CDR1 SGHRS, CDR2 YFSETQ. Trimming cost V 3 bases and J 6 bases, with 10 bases left between them. CDR3 loop: CASSSQGGEQYL. For the CDR3, the DNA is TGCGCCAGCAGCTCACAGGGCGGCGAGCAGTACCTC.

This chain links TRBV5-6 with TRBJ2-2; maybe TRBD2 (5 bases). V was clipped by 4 bases and J by 4 bases, with 17 bases between them. The CDR3 spans 16 residues. Germline loops: CDR1 SGHDT, CDR2 YYEEEE. The CDR3 loop is CASSLGLGGGTGELFF. For the CDR3, the DNA is TGTGCCAGCAGCCTTGGTCTGGGTGGAGGCACCGGGGAGCTGTTTTTT. Drawing the rest from reference TRBV5-6 and TRBJ2-2, the complete variable domain is DAGVTQSPTHLIKTRGQQVTLRCSPKSGHDTVSWYQQALGQGPQFIFQYYEEEERQRGNFPDRFSGHQFPNYSSELNVNALLLGDSALYLCASSLGLGGGTGELFFGEGSRLTVL.